The source of this TCR beta chain is a study of cytomegalovirus exposure and HLA in healthy donors. Study at large: HLA-typed donors were the source of 83 million or so unique TCRs held in an early data release.

J lost 1 base, V lost 5 bases, and 5 bases had no gene match. The CDR3 is made up of 15 amino acids. Germline-derived CDR1 and CDR2 are SEHNR and FQNEAQ (reference sequence). The PCR made use of 60 Vbeta and 13 Jbeta primers. Clones were sequenced by immunoSEQ multiplex PCR, and TCRdb holds only the in-frame ones, with some missing. The sample has 90,000 or so clones; around four fifths are singletons. The sequencing input was PBMCs. The V call is TRBV7-9, the J call TRBJ2-5; 9 bases are shared with TRBD2. This TCR came from a man in his thirties or forties in good health and CMV-seropositive. The CDR3 sequence: CASSHGLAFQETQYF. The CDR3 DNA reads TGTGCCAGCAGCCACGGACTAGCGTTCCAAGAGACCCAGTACTTC.